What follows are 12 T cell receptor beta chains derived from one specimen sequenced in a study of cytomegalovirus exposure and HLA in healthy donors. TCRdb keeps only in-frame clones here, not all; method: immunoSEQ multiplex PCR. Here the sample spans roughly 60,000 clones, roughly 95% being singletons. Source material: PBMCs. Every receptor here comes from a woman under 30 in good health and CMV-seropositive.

The CDR3 DNA is TGCGCCAGCAGCTCGGCTAGCGGGGGGTTACACGAGCAGTACTTC. Its protein is CASSSASGGLHEQYF. The rearrangement joins TRBV5-1 to TRBJ2-7; 11 bases are shared with TRBD2. J was trimmed by 5 bases and V by 3 bases; bases with no gene match: 7. Germline V lookup: CDR1 SGHRS, CDR2 YFSETQ. This CDR3 region has 15 residues.

The CDR3 DNA sequence: TGTGCCAGCAGCTTAGTTTGGAACGCTCAGGCACCTTACGAGCAGTACTTC. Translating gives CASSLVWNAQAPYEQYF. The rearrangement joins TRBV7-2 to TRBJ2-7; D gene unclear. The CDR3 loop spans 17 amino acids. Trimming left V 1 base short and J 4 bases short, with 20 bases between. CDR1 is SGHTA and CDR2 is FQGNSA in the germline V gene.

CDR3 protein: CASSESVQPQHF. CDR3 nucleotide sequence: TGTGCCAGCAGTGAATCGGTTCAGCCCCAGCATTTT. The chain has TRBV2 and TRBJ1-5; unclear D gene. The CDR3 totals 12 residues. Trimming removed 2 bases at V and 6 bases at J, with 5 bases between. Germline-derived CDR1 and CDR2 are SNHLY and FYNNEI.

In DNA form, the CDR3 reads TGTGCCAGCACCCGGGGGACCGCTGTTGACTATGGCTACACCTTC. Its translation: CASTRGTAVDYGYTF. The chain recombines TRBV5-4 with TRBJ1-2, with D maybe TRBD1 (5 bases). This CDR3 region has 15 residues. Trimming took off 6 bases at V and 3 bases at J, with 18 bases between the two ends. CDR1 is SGHNT and CDR2 is YYREEE in the germline V gene (reference sequence). Variable domain in full (rest from reference TRBV5-4 and TRBJ1-2): ETGVTQSPTHLIKTRGQQVTLRCSSQSGHNTVSWYQQALGQGPQFIFQYYREEENGRGNFPPRFSGLQFPNYSSELNVNALELDDSALYLCASTRGTAVDYGYTFGSGTRLTVV.

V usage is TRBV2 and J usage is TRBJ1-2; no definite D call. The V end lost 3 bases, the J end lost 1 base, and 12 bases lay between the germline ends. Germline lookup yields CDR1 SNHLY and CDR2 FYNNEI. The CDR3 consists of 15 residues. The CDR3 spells CASSEGRRVNYGYTF. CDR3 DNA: TGTGCCAGCAGTGAGGGGAGGCGGGTTAACTATGGCTACACCTTC.

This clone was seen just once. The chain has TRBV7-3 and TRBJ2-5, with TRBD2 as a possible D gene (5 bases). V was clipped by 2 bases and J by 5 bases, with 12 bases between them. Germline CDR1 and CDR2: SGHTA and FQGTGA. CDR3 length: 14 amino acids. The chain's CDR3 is CASSLRGRGETQYF. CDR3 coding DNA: TGTGCCAGCAGCTTACGAGGGCGCGGCGAGACCCAGTACTTC.

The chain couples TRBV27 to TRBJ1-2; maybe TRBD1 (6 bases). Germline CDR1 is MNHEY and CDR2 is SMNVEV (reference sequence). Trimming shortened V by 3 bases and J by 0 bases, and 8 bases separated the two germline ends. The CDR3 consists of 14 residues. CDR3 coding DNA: TGTGCCAGCAGTTTGGACAGAGCTAACTATGGCTACACCTTC. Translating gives CASSLDRANYGYTF.

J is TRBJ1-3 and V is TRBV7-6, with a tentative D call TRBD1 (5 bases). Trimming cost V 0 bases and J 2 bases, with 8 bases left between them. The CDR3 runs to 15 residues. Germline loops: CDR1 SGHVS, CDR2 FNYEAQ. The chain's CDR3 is CASSLATAPGNTIYF. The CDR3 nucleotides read TGTGCCAGCAGCTTAGCGACAGCCCCTGGAAACACCATATATTTT.

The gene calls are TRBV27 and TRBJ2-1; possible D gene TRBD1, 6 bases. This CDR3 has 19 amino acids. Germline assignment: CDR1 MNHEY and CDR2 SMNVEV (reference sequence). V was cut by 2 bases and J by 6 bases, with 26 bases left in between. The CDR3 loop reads CASSLVSRGAKLGGNEQFF. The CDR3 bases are TGTGCCAGCAGTTTAGTGAGCCGAGGGGCAAAGTTAGGGGGCAATGAGCAGTTCTTC.

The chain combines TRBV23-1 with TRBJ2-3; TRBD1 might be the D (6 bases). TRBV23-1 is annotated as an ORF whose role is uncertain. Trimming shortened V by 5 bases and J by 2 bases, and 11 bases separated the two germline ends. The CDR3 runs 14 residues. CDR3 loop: CASSFDRYTDTQYF. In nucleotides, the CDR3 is TGCGCCAGCAGTTTCGACAGGTACACAGATACGCAGTATTTT.

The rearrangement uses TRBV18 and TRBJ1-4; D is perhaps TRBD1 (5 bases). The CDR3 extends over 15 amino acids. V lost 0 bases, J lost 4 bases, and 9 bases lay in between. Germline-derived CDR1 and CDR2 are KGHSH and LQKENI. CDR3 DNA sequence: TGTGCCAGCTCACCACCGGGGCAGAATAATGAAAAACTGTTTTTT. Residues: CASSPPGQNNEKLFF.

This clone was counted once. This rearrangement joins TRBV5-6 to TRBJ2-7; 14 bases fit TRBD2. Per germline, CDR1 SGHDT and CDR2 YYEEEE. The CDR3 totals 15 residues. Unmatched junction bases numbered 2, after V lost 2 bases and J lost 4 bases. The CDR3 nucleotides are TGTGCCAGCAGCTTTGGGACTAGCGGGGGTTACGAGCAGTACTTC. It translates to CASSFGTSGGYEQYF.